A single sample is the source of the 7 T cell receptor beta chains below, sequenced in a study of blood T cell repertoires in COVID-19. Some clones are missing from TCRdb's copy, which holds only in-frame ones; the method was immunoSEQ multiplex PCR. The sample holds under 400,000 clones, 70% to 90% seen once. Sequenced input: PBMCs or T cells enriched from blood (not recorded which). All receptors come from a woman between 35 and 50 years old with acute COVID-19.

This chain joins TRBV19 and TRBJ1-2; D is perhaps TRBD1 (6 bases). The ends were cut back, 9 bases at V and 5 bases at J, with 22 bases in the middle. This CDR3 has 15 residues. Germline CDR1 and CDR2: LNHDA and SQIVND (reference sequence). CDR3 region: CASNMGADTLYGYTF. In nucleotides, the CDR3 is TGTGCCAGCAACATGGGGGCAGATACTCTTTATGGCTACACCTTC.

V is TRBV6-6 and J is TRBJ1-1; 10 bases map to TRBD1. The CDR3 covers 14 residues. CDR1 is MNHNY, CDR2 SVGAGI, per germline (reference sequence). The ends lost 7 bases at V and 3 bases at J; junction bases unmatched: 5. The CDR3 nucleotides read TGTGCCAGCAACCCGACAGGGGGCCACACTGAAGCTTTCTTT. Protein product: CASNPTGGHTEAFF.

The chain couples TRBV27 to TRBJ1-2; no clear D. V gave up 3 bases and J gave up 1 base, with 21 bases separating them. Per the germline V gene, CDR1 is MNHEY and CDR2 is SMNVEV (reference sequence). The CDR3 is 18 residues long. In nucleotides, the CDR3 is TGTGCCAGCAGTTTTTACGCCACCCCCCTCGGGTATAACTATGGCTACACCTTC. Translation: CASSFYATPLGYNYGYTF.

The genes are TRBV5-5 and TRBJ1-4; D might be TRBD1 (5 bases). Germline V CDR1 and CDR2: SGHKS, YYEKEE (reference sequence). This CDR3 region has 14 residues. Trimming cost V 4 bases and J 0 bases, with 7 bases left between them. CDR3 coding DNA: TGTGCCAGCAGCGACAGTCCAACTAATGAAAAACTGTTTTTT. Protein: CASSDSPTNEKLFF.

CDR3 in amino acids: CASSQGQGARETQYF. The CDR3 DNA follows: TGCGCCAGCAGCCAGGGACAGGGGGCCCGGGAGACCCAGTACTTC. This sequence joins TRBV4-3 and TRBJ2-5; TRBD1 agrees at 12 bases. The CDR3 totals 15 residues. After removal of 3 bases from V and 5 bases from J, the junction contained 4 bases not matched to a gene. Per germline, CDR1 LGHNA and CDR2 YSLEER.

The chain has TRBV7-9 and TRBJ2-3, with 7 positions matching TRBD1. CDR3 length equals 14 residues. Trimming at V came to 3 bases and at J to 2 bases, leaving 2 bases not matched to a gene. The germline V gene has CDR1 SEHNR and CDR2 FQNEAQ (reference sequence). CDR3 sequence: CASSFGQATDTQYF. CDR3 nucleotide sequence: TGTGCCAGCAGCTTCGGACAGGCCACAGATACGCAGTATTTT.

This clone was seen only once. The limits of the CDR3 on the DNA are not certain, so only TCRdb's listed CDR3 is given. This rearrangement joins TRBV28 to TRBJ1-2; the table's D call of TRBD1 was not tested on the DNA. The CDR3 is 13 residues long, ends included. Germline V CDR1 and CDR2: MDHEN, SYDVKM. The CDR3 spells CASSTSYRDGYTF.